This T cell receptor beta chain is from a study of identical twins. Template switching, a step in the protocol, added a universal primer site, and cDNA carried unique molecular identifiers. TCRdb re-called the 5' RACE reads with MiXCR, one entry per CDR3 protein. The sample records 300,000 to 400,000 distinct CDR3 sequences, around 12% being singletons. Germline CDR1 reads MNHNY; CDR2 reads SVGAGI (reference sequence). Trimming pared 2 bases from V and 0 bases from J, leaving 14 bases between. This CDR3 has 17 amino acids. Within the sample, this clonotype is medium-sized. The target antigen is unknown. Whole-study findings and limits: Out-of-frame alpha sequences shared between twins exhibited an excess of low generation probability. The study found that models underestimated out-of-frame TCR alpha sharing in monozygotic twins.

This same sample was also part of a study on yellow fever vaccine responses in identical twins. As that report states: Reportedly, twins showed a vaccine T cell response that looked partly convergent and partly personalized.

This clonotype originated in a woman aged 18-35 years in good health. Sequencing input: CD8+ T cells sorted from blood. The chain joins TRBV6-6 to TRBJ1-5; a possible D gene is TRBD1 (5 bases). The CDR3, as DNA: TGTGCCAGCAGTTACCAGGGAGCCCATTTTAGCAATCAGCCCCAGCATTTT. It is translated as CASSYQGAHFSNQPQHF.